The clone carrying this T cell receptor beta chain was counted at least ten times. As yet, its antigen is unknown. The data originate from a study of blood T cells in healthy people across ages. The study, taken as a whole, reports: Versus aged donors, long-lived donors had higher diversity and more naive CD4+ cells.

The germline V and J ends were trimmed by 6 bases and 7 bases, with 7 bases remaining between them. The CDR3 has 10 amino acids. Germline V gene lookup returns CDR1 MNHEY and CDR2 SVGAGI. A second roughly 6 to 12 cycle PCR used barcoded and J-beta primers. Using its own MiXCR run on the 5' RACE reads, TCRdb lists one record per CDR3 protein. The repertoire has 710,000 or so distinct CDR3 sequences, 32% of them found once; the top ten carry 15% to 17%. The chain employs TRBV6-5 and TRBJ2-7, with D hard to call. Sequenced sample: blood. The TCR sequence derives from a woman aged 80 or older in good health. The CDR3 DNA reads TGTGCCAGCAGGGGCGTTGAGCAGTACTTC. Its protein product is CASRGVEQYF.